This T cell receptor beta chain was retrieved from a study of shared clonotypes between healthy human individuals. Notes on the study in general: Donor scarcity curtailed the genetic and exposure-history diversity represented herein. The study generally estimated greater richness for naive than memory subsets. Shared clonotypes: approximately 5% naive CD4, under 4% naive CD8, about 2.4% memory CD4, about 0.4% memory CD8.

The study separated CD4+ cells into CD45RA+ naive and CD45RA-negative memory subsets. The CDR3 spans 13 residues. The V gene end was trimmed by 5 bases and the J gene end by 8 bases; junction bases not matched to a gene: 6. Per the germline V gene, CDR1 is LNHDA and CDR2 is SQIVND (reference sequence). As concerns this clone: Its target is not known.

TCRdb's copy holds only in-frame clones and misses some; the assay was immunoSEQ multiplex PCR. There are roughly 2,500,000 clones in the sample; roughly 93% occur only once, and 0.35% to 0.45% lies in the top ten. This chain uses TRBV19 with TRBJ1-5, with TRBD1 matching 7 bases. The TCR sequence derives from a man aged 18 to 30 in good health. Some clones in this sample may be carry-over from other donors' samples. Sequenced input: naive CD4+ T cells from PBMCs. The sample's subset: CD45RA+ positively selected. For the CDR3, the DNA is TGTGCCAGTAGTTACAGGGGAGGTGAGCCCCAGCATTTT. Amino acids: CASSYRGGEPQHF.